The TCR beta chain described here comes from a study of T cells after yellow fever vaccination. General observations from the study: Clones that expanded after primary vaccination mostly reappeared after the booster (around 96% CD4, 88% CD8). FACS-sorted repertoires could contain abundant clonotypes contaminating from the bulk population.

This clonotype came up many times. Antigen specificity is unknown. In making TCR cDNA, 5'RACE template switching added a universal primer site and UMIs to it. Each CDR3 protein is one row after TCRdb ran MiXCR on the 5' RACE reads. The table lists 300,000 to 400,000 distinct CDR3 sequences, roughly an eighth of them singletons. The CDR3 consists of 13 residues. V trimming: 4 bases; J trimming: 5 bases; junction bases outside the gene matches: 5. CDR1 and CDR2 (germline): SGHRS, YFSETQ. The material sequenced was CD4+ T cells sorted from PBMCs, taken 15 days after the yellow fever booster vaccination. The TCR sequence derives from a man younger than 35 who received the YFV17D yellow fever vaccine. The chain combines TRBV5-1 with TRBJ2-7; 8 nucleotides agree with TRBD1. Here the CDR3 reads CASSNLQGDEQYF. CDR3 coding DNA: TGCGCCAGCAGCAACTTACAGGGGGACGAGCAGTACTTC.